This paragraph reports one T cell receptor beta chain. TCRdb's table, derived via immunoSEQ multiplex PCR, lists solely in-frame clones and lacks some. The data hold about 150,000 clones, with 80% observed a single time. The CDR3 sequence is 13 residues long. Trimming removed 5 bases from V and 7 bases from J; junction bases left unmatched: 2. Germline loops: CDR1 SGHAT, CDR2 FQNNGV. This entry belongs to a study of blood T cell repertoires in COVID-19. The source of this sequence is a man aged 60 to 69 with active or convalescent COVID-19. The sample comprised peripheral blood. The chain uses TRBV11-2 and TRBJ1-6, with 7 nucleotides matching TRBD1. CDR3 in amino acids: CASSRDSNSPLHF. Here the CDR3 DNA reads TGTGCCAGCAGCCGGGACAGCAATTCACCCCTCCACTTT.